These 8 T cell receptor beta chains originate from one sample sequenced in a study of cytomegalovirus exposure and HLA in healthy donors. A multiplex PCR was run with 60 Vbeta primers and 13 Jbeta primers. Produced via immunoSEQ multiplex PCR; TCRdb's table is partial and in-frame only. The sample includes approximately 150,000 clones, more than 60% of them seen just once. Sequencing was carried out using PBMCs. The receptors here all came from a woman between 40 and 50 years old in good health and CMV-seropositive.

The rearrangement joins TRBV15 to TRBJ2-7, with no clear D. From germline, CDR1 is LNHNV and CDR2 YYDKDF (reference sequence). This CDR3 has 13 amino acids. V was shortened by 0 bases and J by 7 bases, with 10 bases between the two germline ends. CDR3 nucleotide sequence: TGTGCCACCAGCAGAGATTATTCCGTTGAGCAGTACTTC. Amino acids: CATSRDYSVEQYF. Supplemented by reference TRBV15 and TRBJ2-7, the full variable domain reads DAMVIQNPRYQVTQFGKPVTLSCSQTLNHNVMYWYQQKSSQAPKLLFHYYDKDFNNEADTPDNFQSRRPNTSFCFLDIRSPGLGDTAMYLCATSRDYSVEQYFGPGTRLTVT.

The chain employs TRBV2 and TRBJ1-2; 7 nucleotides align to TRBD1. Unmatched junction bases numbered 6, after V lost 10 bases and J lost 7 bases. Germline V lookup: CDR1 SNHLY, CDR2 FYNNEI. The CDR3 totals 11 residues. CDR3 residues: CATTSGGGYTF. CDR3 bases: TGTGCCACCACGTCAGGGGGTGGCTACACCTTC.

The chain is built from TRBV14 and TRBJ1-6, with 7 bases lining up with TRBD1. Germline CDR1 and CDR2: SGHDN and FVKESK. Germline trimming cut 0 bases from V and 7 bases from J; bases unmatched to any gene: 6. The CDR3 extends over 16 amino acids. For the CDR3, the DNA is TGTGCCAGCAGCCAAGACAAGGGGGCGAAAAATTCACCCCTCCACTTT. This codes for CASSQDKGAKNSPLHF.

The J gene is TRBJ2-2, the V gene TRBV28; TRBD1 matches 7 bases. Unmatched junction bases numbered 4, after V lost 6 bases and J lost 0 bases. The CDR3 covers 15 residues. The germline V gene has CDR1 MDHEN and CDR2 SYDVKM. CDR3 in amino acids: CASRLGGANTGELFF. In nucleotides, the CDR3 is TGTGCCAGCAGGTTAGGGGGCGCGAACACCGGGGAGCTGTTTTTT.

This chain connects TRBV4-2 to TRBJ2-5, with D possibly TRBD2 on 6 matching bases. This CDR3 contains 14 residues. The germline CDR1 and CDR2 sequences are LGHNA and YNFKEQ. V lost 1 base and J lost 2, with 8 bases in between. The CDR3 DNA reads TGTGCCAGCAGCCAAGCTAGCGTTCAAGAGACCCAGTACTTC. Residues: CASSQASVQETQYF.

The chain employs TRBV2 and TRBJ1-1, with 8 nucleotides matching TRBD1. This CDR3 has 13 amino acids. The germline V gene encodes CDR1 SNHLY and CDR2 FYNNEI. Germline trimming cut 10 bases from V and 3 bases from J; bases unmatched to any gene: 7. The CDR3 DNA reads TGTGCCACCCACACGGACAGGGACACTGAAGCTTTCTTT. It is translated as CATHTDRDTEAFF.

The chain links TRBV7-2 to TRBJ1-2; D is unclear. Germline V lookup: CDR1 SGHTA, CDR2 FQGNSA. The V gene lost 1 base and the J gene lost 9 bases, with 6 bases spanning the gap. The CDR3 sequence is 11 residues long. The CDR3 region is CASSLVQSYTF. In DNA, the CDR3 is TGTGCCAGCAGCTTAGTGCAGAGCTACACCTTC.

This clone turned up a few times. The chain uses TRBV2 and TRBJ1-6; 9 nucleotides agree with TRBD1. Per the germline V gene, CDR1 is SNHLY and CDR2 is FYNNEI. V dropped 5 bases and J dropped 6; count of bases not matched to a gene: 2. This CDR3 region has 14 residues. The CDR3 sequence: CASSRDRVNSPLHF. The CDR3, as DNA: TGTGCCAGCAGTCGGGACAGGGTTAATTCACCCCTCCACTTT.